This T cell receptor beta chain came from a study of blood T cells in healthy people across ages (dated by TCRdb to between 2014 and 2017). As for the study more broadly: In model experiments, roughly one uniquely barcoded TCR beta cDNA molecule per two T cells was captured by template switching. To track age-related changes in TCR beta repertoire diversity, the study relied on deep sequencing normalized with unique cDNA molecular identifiers. Four age groups were formed from the donors: young (average 16 years), middle-aged (approximately 42), aged (approximately 60) and long-lived (about 80). To avoid experimental bias, donors of different ages were spread randomly across the sequencing lanes. For two donors (one aged 18 to 29 and one aged 80 or older), the study analyzed two additional independent replicas of 1 million unique cDNA reads from the same blood draw. What the research found in general, with its limitations: As age increased, observed TCR beta diversity per million T cells dropped in a roughly linear way, and a significant reduction was already evident by age 40. Donor CMV infection status was unknown, potentially confounding age-related changes in expanded clonotypes. Estimates of total diversity based on one million sequenced T cells were regarded as lower bounds and as underestimates. Observed TCR beta diversity correlated strongly with the percentage of naive T cells measured by flow cytometry. Compared with the aged group, the long-lived group had more naive CD4+ T cells, fewer expanded clones and increased TCR diversity, a pattern suggesting age selection. Conclusive comparison of naive and antigen-experienced compartments was prevented by the profiling of bulk unsorted PBMCs.

Preparation of the library involved 5' RACE. For sequencing, an Illumina HiSeq 2500 was employed. A second roughly 6 to 12 cycle PCR used a sample-barcoded 5' primer and a J-beta primer mix. A unique molecular identifier was introduced onto each TCR beta cDNA molecule by a template-switch 5' adaptor carrying 12 random nucleotides. At least 2.5 million CDR3-containing paired-end reads were obtained from each sample. First-strand cDNA synthesis was performed from all RNA using the Mint cDNA synthesis kit, with priming by a TRBC-specific oligonucleotide. Following uracil-DNA glycosylase treatment, a first 18-cycle PCR with universal primers M1SS and BC2_uni_R was performed on all cDNA. The original methods were these. For normalization, 1 million high-quality reads were randomly selected from each sample, with every read carrying a distinct molecular identifier. Instead of being binned into consensus sequences, reads that shared molecular identifiers were thrown out. MiTCR, with a Q25 quality threshold and the strictest error-elimination algorithm, was used for CDR3 identification, clonotype clustering and error correction. A nonparametric unseen species model with Euler transformation was used to estimate a lower bound on total TCR beta diversity. TCRdb itself trimmed the public reads at Q25 with fastp, ran MiXCR and retained productive beta chains. Records with the same CDR3 protein are collapsed into one entry carrying the most frequent genes and DNA. For this entry, the V and J calls and clone size follow TCRdb and not the study's own pipeline. Here the sample has 700,000 to 900,000 distinct CDR3 sequences; 40% to 65% occur a single time. The top ten clonotypes cover about 42% of the sample.

Systemically healthy Caucasian individuals from Russia, some 36 in total and aged about 6 to 95 years, were included as donors. Ten milliliters of peripheral blood were drawn from each donor into EDTA-treated Vacutainer tubes. Ficoll-Paque density-gradient centrifugation was used to isolate PBMCs, with at least 6 million per sample. Trizol reagent was used to extract total RNA from the PBMCs, yielding at least 6 micrograms per sample. The percentages of naive CD45RAhigh/CD27high T cells were determined by flow cytometry on a PBMC aliquot from every donor. A remark on this clonotype: It lacks a known antigen. Base qualities are missing; no much larger clone stands one base away.

The specimen was blood. The origin of this receptor is a man older than 75 in good health.

The sequence in DNA is TGTGCCAGCAGTGGCCGCGGGAACACCGGGGAGCTGTTTTTT. Translation gives CASSGRGNTGELFF. The sequence is built from TRBV25-1 and TRBJ2-2; too little of a D gene remains to name it. The CDR3 numbers 14 residues from cysteine through phenylalanine. Just the 42-base CDR3 DNA is kept, in frame starting at base 1. Looking up the germline V gene yields CDR1 MGHDK and CDR2 SYGVNS. Trimming at the junction amounts to 4 bases on V and 1 base on J, and the germline ends lie 7 bases apart.